A selection of T cell receptor beta chains follows, all from one sample in a study of identical twins. From the 5' RACE reads, TCRdb called clonotypes with MiXCR, one entry per CDR3 protein. The table records hundreds of thousands of distinct CDR3 sequences, 20% to 30% of them present only once. A further study also used this sample, focusing on T cells expressing NK-cell markers.

Sequenced: CD4+ T cells sorted from blood. The receptors derive from a woman under 30 in good health. Each CDR3 is given with its conserved first and last residue. Expanded clones get a size class; other rows say once, few or many, or leave the size out.

CDR3 protein,clone size,V gene,J gene
CASSLTGGTGPRLANYGYTF,.,TRBV5-1,TRBJ1-2
CSARPDSFIQYF,.,TRBV20-1,TRBJ2-4
CASSFGFEAFF,few,TRBV12-3/TRBV12-4,TRBJ1-1
CASSFRGRHEQYF,few,TRBV5-8,TRBJ2-7
CSAPPRETQYF,.,TRBV20-1,TRBJ2-5
CASSKGSGQFF,.,TRBV6-5,TRBJ2-1
CASSGTSGGITDTQYF,few,TRBV5-1,TRBJ2-3
CASSHGPQRGQETQYF,.,TRBV5-5,TRBJ2-5
CASSRQNQPQHF,.,TRBV12-3/TRBV12-4,TRBJ1-5
CASSQGRGEALHF,few,TRBV3-1,TRBJ1-6
CASSLRATNEKLFF,.,TRBV12-3/TRBV12-4,TRBJ1-4
CSARYTSNTEAFF,few,TRBV20-1,TRBJ1-1
CASSLDPSYNEQFF,many,TRBV6-2/TRBV6-3,TRBJ2-1
CASTVSREQFF,.,TRBV6-1,TRBJ2-1
CSVAGASTGELFF,.,TRBV29-1,TRBJ2-2
CASSLWRGAYEQYF,.,TRBV5-5,TRBJ2-7
CSAQLTGTGELFF,.,TRBV20-1,TRBJ2-2
CASSSTPGGAGFDYEQYF,few,TRBV11-1,TRBJ2-7
CSAQAGGPKDTQYF,.,TRBV20-1,TRBJ2-3
CASSYEQATEQFF,few,TRBV5-1,TRBJ2-1
CSARTRVDEQYF,.,TRBV20-1,TRBJ2-7
CASSSPSLETQYF,few,TRBV5-4,TRBJ2-5
CASSQISYEQYF,.,TRBV3-1,TRBJ2-7
CASSVETSGIENIQYF,.,TRBV9,TRBJ2-4
CASSPTSGGSYEQYF,many,TRBV18,TRBJ2-7
CASSQESGSPYEQYF,.,TRBV3-1,TRBJ2-7
CASSQQTSYGYTF,few,TRBV14,TRBJ1-2
CSAEGQGDYEQYF,few,TRBV20-1,TRBJ2-7
CSAVLAGAPDTQYF,few,TRBV20-1,TRBJ2-3
CASRPDRLHEQFF,many,TRBV6-1,TRBJ2-1
CASSFWEGTDTQYF,.,TRBV12-3/TRBV12-4,TRBJ2-3
CASGGFVDTQYF,once,TRBV12-3/TRBV12-4,TRBJ2-3
CASSRVILQNTGELFF,few,TRBV5-1,TRBJ2-2
CASRTGIANTEAFF,few,TRBV12-3/TRBV12-4,TRBJ1-1
CSAQSPGGGGTEAFF,.,TRBV20-1,TRBJ1-1
CASSQEVWGSEQYF,few,TRBV4-2,TRBJ2-7
CSVMHKPGTGTYEQYF,few,TRBV29-1,TRBJ2-7
CASSLRATSEYNEQFF,few,TRBV11-2,TRBJ2-1
CASSLLALGLAGSSYNEQFF,few,TRBV27,TRBJ2-1
CAVAGNQETQYF,.,TRBV10-3,TRBJ2-5
CASSSRHLSGANVLTF,many,TRBV5-1,TRBJ2-6
CASSASGYIQYF,.,TRBV19,TRBJ2-4
CSADHNYGYTF,.,TRBV20-1,TRBJ1-2
CSAEGTAPYGYTF,.,TRBV20-1,TRBJ1-2
CASRVRIANYGYTF,.,TRBV5-1,TRBJ1-2
CATSRVGYGYTF,.,TRBV15,TRBJ1-2
CASSFNSRTPLHF,few,TRBV12-3/TRBV12-4,TRBJ1-6
CASSLESREGTEAFF,once,TRBV11-2,TRBJ1-1
CAPWGIQETQYF,once,TRBV10-3,TRBJ2-5
CASRSLGQGVRYEQYF,.,TRBV5-1,TRBJ2-7
CASSPGGRQYF,.,TRBV6-5,TRBJ2-3
CASSKRQITNEKLFF,.,TRBV7-2,TRBJ1-4
CASSFREGYNEQFF,few,TRBV12-3/TRBV12-4,TRBJ2-1
CASSFTGYNQPQHF,few,TRBV7-2,TRBJ1-5
CSALRTGGNNEQFF,few,TRBV20-1,TRBJ2-1